The clone carrying this T cell receptor (beta chain) was seen only once. The antigen remains unidentified. V lost 5 bases to trimming and J lost 5 bases, with 12 bases between them. This CDR3 has 14 amino acids. The V gene's germline CDR1 is MNHEY and CDR2 SMNVEV (reference sequence). The data were obtained in a study of OX40 agonist ivuxolimab in advanced cancers. For the study at large: Cohort: 80% to 85% men, mean age about 60, aged roughly 23 to 79. Enrollees could have had prior anti-PD-1, anti-PD-L1 or anti-CTLA-4 therapy, which over 35% had received.

TCRdb's copy holds only in-frame clones and misses some; the assay was immunoSEQ multiplex PCR. The data hold tens of thousands of clones, with 80% to 95% observed a single time. Study-level points and caveats: Researchers did not establish what antigens the expanded peripheral T cells target. CD4+ and CD8+ blood T cells expanded clonally by week 6 at 0.1 to 3.0 mg/kg.

This chain connects TRBV27 to TRBJ1-4, with D possibly being TRBD1 (6 bases). The input for sequencing was CD4+ or CD8+ T cells sorted from blood, taken in a trial of the OX40 agonist ivuxolimab. The sequence was obtained from an adult with an advanced solid tumor such as melanoma, head and neck, liver or kidney cancer. CDR3 in DNA: TGTGCCAGCAGTCCTCACAGGGACAATGAAAAACTGTTTTTT. It codes for CASSPHRDNEKLFF.